These T cell receptor beta chains were read from a single sample in a study of shared clonotypes between healthy human individuals. Clones were read by immunoSEQ multiplex PCR, and TCRdb kept only the in-frame ones, dropping some. The sample shows more than 2,000,000 clones, over 85% of them seen only once. The sequencing sample was made of naive CD4+ T cells sorted from blood. The receptors were sampled from a man between 18 and 35 years old in good health. CDR3s include the opening cysteine and the closing phenylalanine or tryptophan. A D gene is named only where the DNA matches it firmly. Some rows have no size entry. The others give once, few or many, or a class for an expanded clone.

V,D,size,J,length,DNA,CDR3
TRBV30,.,.,TRBJ1-5,14,TGTGCCTGGAGGTCTCCGAGTACCAATCAGCCCCAGCATTTT,CAWRSPSTNQPQHF
TRBV4-3,.,.,TRBJ2-3,15,TGCGCCAGCAGCCAAGAACCAAAACGGACAGATACGCAGTATTTT,CASSQEPKRTDTQYF
TRBV18,TRBD1,few,TRBJ2-3,16,TGTGCCAGCTCACCACCGGGACAGGGGAGCACAGATACGCAGTATTTT,CASSPPGQGSTDTQYF
TRBV4-3,.,.,TRBJ2-3,15,TGCGCCAGCAGCCAAGTATTCAGGGAGGAAGATACGCAGTATTTT,CASSQVFREEDTQYF
TRBV27,.,.,TRBJ1-2,11,TGTGCCAGCAGTGGGGGGCTGGGCTACACCTTC,CASSGGLGYTF
TRBV30,.,.,TRBJ1-1,11,TGTGCCTGGAGCGGCTTCACTGAAGCTTTCTTT,CAWSGFTEAFF
TRBV10-3,TRBD1,.,TRBJ1-1,15,TGTGCCATCAGTGGCGGGGACAGGGGCGGAACTGAAGCTTTCTTT,CAISGGDRGGTEAFF
TRBV18,TRBD1,once,TRBJ2-1,12,TGTGCCAGCTCACCGGACAGGGTAGCGGTGTTCTTC,CASSPDRVAVFF
TRBV5-1,.,.,TRBJ1-4,13,TGCGCCAGCAGCCCAGCGGGGGATGAAAAACTGTTTTTT,CASSPAGDEKLFF
TRBV9,.,.,TRBJ2-1,14,TGTGCCAGCAGCGTAGATACTATCTACAATGAGCAGTTCTTC,CASSVDTIYNEQFF
TRBV7-2,.,.,TRBJ1-5,16,TGTGCCAGCAGCTTAGCCTTTTCAGGGGTAGGACAGCCCCAGCATTTT,CASSLAFSGVGQPQHF
TRBV5-4,TRBD1,.,TRBJ1-4,14,TGTGCCAGCAGCTTGGGACAGGGAGAGGGAAAACTGTTTTTT,CASSLGQGEGKLFF
TRBV9,.,once,TRBJ2-2,14,TGTGCCAGCAGCGTTACCAGGAACACCGGGGAGCTGTTTTTT,CASSVTRNTGELFF
TRBV15,.,.,TRBJ2-3,15,TGTGCCACCAGCAAGGCCGGAGATTTCACAGATACGCAGTATTTT,CATSKAGDFTDTQYF
TRBV18,TRBD2,.,TRBJ2-6,17,TGTGCCAGCTCACCCCCGGGAGGTGGCTCTGGGGCCAACGTCCTGACTTTC,CASSPPGGGSGANVLTF
TRBV19,TRBD1,.,TRBJ2-3,15,TGTGCCAGTAGTTCGAGGACAGGGAGAACAGATACGCAGTATTTT,CASSSRTGRTDTQYF
TRBV7-2,.,.,TRBJ2-3,14,TGTGCCAGCACCTCATCTTATGGTGGAGATACGCAGTATTTT,CASTSSYGGDTQYF
TRBV5-3,TRBD1,.,TRBJ1-1,18,TGTGCCAGAACCCTAAGACAGGGCAACCCCCAAAAGAACACTGAAGCTTTCTTT,CARTLRQGNPQKNTEAFF
TRBV9,TRBD2,.,TRBJ2-3,15,TGTGCCAGCAGCGTGGGCGGGGGGGACACAGATACGCAGTATTTT,CASSVGGGDTDTQYF
TRBV28,.,.,TRBJ1-5,15,TGTGCCAGCAGTTTTTTCCACAGAAGGGATCAGCCCCAGCATTTT,CASSFFHRRDQPQHF
TRBV7-8,TRBD2,.,TRBJ2-7,15,TGTGCCAGCAGCCTAGCGGCAGGGTATGTCTACGAGCAGTACTTC,CASSLAAGYVYEQYF
TRBV5-1,TRBD1,.,TRBJ1-2,15,TGCGCCAGCAGCTTGGGGACAGGAGAGAACTATGGCTACACCTTC,CASSLGTGENYGYTF
TRBV28,.,.,TRBJ1-5,16,TGTGCCAGCAGTTTATTGGGGGCAGGTGGCAATCAGCCCCAGCATTTT,CASSLLGAGGNQPQHF
TRBV30,.,.,TRBJ1-5,19,TGTGCCTGGAGTGCCCAAGCCTCGACCAGCCGCCGGTTTGATCAGCCCCAGCATTTT,CAWSAQASTSRRFDQPQHF
TRBV10-3,TRBD1,once,TRBJ2-5,12,TGTGCCACCTCCGGGACAGAAGAGACCCAGTACTTC,CATSGTEETQYF
TRBV19,TRBD1,.,TRBJ1-3,13,TGTGCCAGTACCGGGACAGACGGAAACACCATATATTTT,CASTGTDGNTIYF
TRBV28,.,.,TRBJ2-3,12,TGTGCCAGCAGTTTACGCGGTCTTCCGCAGTATTTT,CASSLRGLPQYF
TRBV21-1,.,.,TRBJ2-3,17,TGTGCCAGCACTTGTCCGCGGACTAGCGGAGGGCTAGATACGCAGTATTTT,CASTCPRTSGGLDTQYF
TRBV5-4,TRBD2,.,TRBJ2-1,15,TGTGCCAGCAGCTTCTCTAGCGGGAGGACCGATGAGCAGTTCTTC,CASSFSSGRTDEQFF
TRBV18,.,.,TRBJ2-3,14,TGTGCCAGCTCACCACCGAGCGGCACAGATACGCAGTATTTT,CASSPPSGTDTQYF
TRBV27,TRBD1,.,TRBJ2-7,12,TGTGCCAGCAGGGACAGGGGGTACGAGCAGTACTTC,CASRDRGYEQYF
TRBV5-1,.,.,TRBJ1-1,13,TGCGCCAGCAGCTTAGACCTTGAGGTTGAAGCTTTCTTT,CASSLDLEVEAFF
TRBV30,TRBD1,.,TRBJ2-5,16,TGTGCCTGGAGTGTACTGGGACAGGCGAACCAAGAGACCCAGTACTTC,CAWSVLGQANQETQYF
TRBV2,.,.,TRBJ2-3,15,TGTGCCAGCAGGGCGACAGTAGTTAGCACAGATACGCAGTATTTT,CASRATVVSTDTQYF
TRBV19,.,.,TRBJ2-3,13,TGTGCCAGTAGTATGGGGGGCACAGATACGCAGTATTTT,CASSMGGTDTQYF
TRBV5-1,.,.,TRBJ1-5,15,TGCGCCAGCAGCTTGGATAGCCCTAGCAATCAGCCCCAGCATTTT,CASSLDSPSNQPQHF
TRBV6-1,.,few,TRBJ2-3,12,TGTGCCAGCAGTGTCAGCACAGATACGCAGTATTTT,CASSVSTDTQYF